These T cell receptor beta chains were read from a single sample in a study of Ad26.COV2.S vaccination and SARS-CoV-2 variants. Sequenced by immunoSEQ multiplex PCR; TCRdb stores in-frame clones only, minus some. The sample has more than 300,000 clones, about 85% seen once. This specimen consisted of peripheral blood, obtained in a trial of Ad26.COV2.S vaccine versus placebo. All receptors derive from a person between 18 and 59 years old who received the Ad26.COV2.S COVID-19 vaccine or a placebo. CDR3s include the opening cysteine and the closing phenylalanine or tryptophan. The order of the fields is V gene, clone size, CDR3 length, D gene, J gene, CDR3 DNA, CDR3 protein. The D gene is left open where the match is weak. Rows may omit the clone size; those that give it use once, few, many or a size class.

>TRBV3-1/TRBV3-2|NA|13|NA|TRBJ2-2
TGTGCCAGCAGCCAAGTACGAAACGGGGAGCTGTTTTTT
CASSQVRNGELFF
>TRBV5-6|NA|16|NA|TRBJ2-7
TGTGCCAGCAGCCAACCGAGCGTGGGGGGATTGCGCGAGCAGTACTTC
CASSQPSVGGLREQYF
>TRBV19|NA|15|TRBD1|TRBJ1-2
TGTGCCAGTAGTATGGACAGGCGAGTGAACTATGGCTACACCTTC
CASSMDRRVNYGYTF
>TRBV3-1/TRBV3-2|NA|17|TRBD1|TRBJ1-3
TGTGCCAGCAGCCACCTGACAGGGACGAGCTCTGGAAACACCATATATTTT
CASSHLTGTSSGNTIYF
>TRBV19|NA|18|NA|TRBJ1-4
TGTGCCAGTAGTATAGCCCCGGGCAGGGAGAGAACTAATGAAAAACTGTTTTTT
CASSIAPGRERTNEKLFF
>TRBV5-4|NA|16|TRBD1|TRBJ1-3
TGTGCCAGCAGCTCGGGTACAGGGGACTCTGGAAACACCATATATTTT
CASSSGTGDSGNTIYF
>TRBV24-1|NA|11|NA|TRBJ2-1
TGTGCCACCAGTGCCACCGGAGAGCAGTTCTTC
CATSATGEQFF
>TRBV2|NA|15|NA|TRBJ2-3
TGTGCCAGCGGACCTAGAGAGCGGAGCACAGATACGCAGTATTTT
CASGPRERSTDTQYF
>TRBV6-5|NA|15|TRBD1|TRBJ1-5
TGTGCCAGCAGACGACAGGGATTTGATGATCAGCCCCAGCATTTT
CASRRQGFDDQPQHF
>TRBV7-3|NA|14|TRBD1|TRBJ1-1
TGTGCCAGCAGCCAAACAGGGGGCAGCACTGAAGCTTTCTTT
CASSQTGGSTEAFF
>TRBV19|NA|12|NA|TRBJ2-5
TGTGCCAGTTCGACAGGAGGAGAGACCCAGTACTTC
CASSTGGETQYF
>TRBV28|few|15|TRBD2|TRBJ2-3
TGTGCCAGCAGTTTACCTCTGAGCGGGGTCGATACGCAGTATTTT
CASSLPLSGVDTQYF
>TRBV5-4|NA|15|NA|TRBJ1-5
TGTGCCAGCAGCTATTCCGGGACAACTAATCAGCCCCAGCATTTT
CASSYSGTTNQPQHF
>TRBV3-1/TRBV3-2|once|15|NA|TRBJ2-7
TGTGCCAGCAGCCAAGATCTGGGGGAGGGGGACGAGCAGTACTTC
CASSQDLGEGDEQYF
>TRBV30|NA|15|NA|TRBJ1-3
TGTGCCTGGGGCTTAACAGGAAACTCTGGAAACACCATATATTTT
CAWGLTGNSGNTIYF
>TRBV19|NA|18|NA|TRBJ1-5
TGTGCCAGTAGTATAAATGGACCGAGTTTGAAGAGCAATCAGCCCCAGCATTTT
CASSINGPSLKSNQPQHF
>TRBV5-6|NA|15|NA|TRBJ2-3
TGTGCCAGCAGTCCAATCAGGGGTTTCACAGATACGCAGTATTTT
CASSPIRGFTDTQYF
>TRBV9|NA|16|TRBD2|TRBJ2-5
TGTGCCAGCAGCGTAGCTGGGGGGGGGTCAGGAGAGACCCAGTACTTC
CASSVAGGGSGETQYF
>TRBV25-1|many|16|TRBD1|TRBJ2-7
TGTGCCAGCAGTGACCGAATTCCGGGACAGAGCTACGAGCAGTACTTC
CASSDRIPGQSYEQYF
>TRBV4-2|NA|15|NA|TRBJ1-6
TGTGCCAGCAGCCAAGTTGTGAGCGGGAATTCACCCCTCCACTTT
CASSQVVSGNSPLHF
>TRBV25-1|NA|14|TRBD2|TRBJ2-7
TGTGCCAGCAGTGAATCCGAGGTAGCGGGAGAGCAGTACTTC
CASSESEVAGEQYF
>TRBV5-1|NA|15|TRBD2|TRBJ2-1
TGCGCCAGCAGCCTGACTAGCGGGGGCGAAAATGAGCAGTTCTTC
CASSLTSGGENEQFF
>TRBV29-1|NA|14|NA|TRBJ1-5
TGCAGCGTTACTCTACCCGGGGCTTGGCAGCCCCAGCATTTT
CSVTLPGAWQPQHF
>TRBV6-5|NA|13|NA|TRBJ1-6
TGTGCCAGCAGGGCCCAGTTTGGTTCACCCCTCCACTTT
CASRAQFGSPLHF
>TRBV15|NA|14|NA|TRBJ1-6
TGTGCCACCAGCACCAGGGCAAAAGCTTCACCCCTCCACTTT
CATSTRAKASPLHF
>TRBV6-6|NA|15|TRBD1|TRBJ1-2
TGTGCCAGCAGTTTCGACAGGGGACCCCTCTATGGCTACACCTTC
CASSFDRGPLYGYTF
>TRBV29-1|once|14|NA|TRBJ2-7
TGCAGCGTCCTATCAGGGTGGAGTTCCTACGAGCAGTACTTC
CSVLSGWSSYEQYF
>TRBV6-2/TRBV6-3|NA|15|NA|TRBJ2-3
TGTGCCAGCAGTTACAGTTTGGGCCTAGAAGATACGCAGTATTTT
CASSYSLGLEDTQYF
>TRBV4-1|NA|16|NA|TRBJ2-1
TGCGCCAGCAGCCAAGAAGTTCAGGGGCCCGGTAATGAGCAGTTCTTC
CASSQEVQGPGNEQFF
>TRBV12-3/TRBV12-4|once|11|NA|TRBJ2-5
TGTGCCAGCAGTTTAACCGAGACCCAGTACTTC
CASSLTETQYF
>TRBV12-3/TRBV12-4|NA|13|NA|TRBJ1-1
TGTGCCAGCAGTTTAACAGCGAACACTGAAGCTTTCTTT
CASSLTANTEAFF
>TRBV3-1/TRBV3-2|NA|16|NA|TRBJ2-7
TGTGCCAGCAGCCAGGCTCGGGGTAGCGACGGCGGGGAGCAGTACTTC
CASSQARGSDGGEQYF
>TRBV10-3|NA|13|TRBD1|TRBJ2-7
TGTGCCATCAGTGTCCTACAGGGGTCCGAGCAGTACTTC
CAISVLQGSEQYF